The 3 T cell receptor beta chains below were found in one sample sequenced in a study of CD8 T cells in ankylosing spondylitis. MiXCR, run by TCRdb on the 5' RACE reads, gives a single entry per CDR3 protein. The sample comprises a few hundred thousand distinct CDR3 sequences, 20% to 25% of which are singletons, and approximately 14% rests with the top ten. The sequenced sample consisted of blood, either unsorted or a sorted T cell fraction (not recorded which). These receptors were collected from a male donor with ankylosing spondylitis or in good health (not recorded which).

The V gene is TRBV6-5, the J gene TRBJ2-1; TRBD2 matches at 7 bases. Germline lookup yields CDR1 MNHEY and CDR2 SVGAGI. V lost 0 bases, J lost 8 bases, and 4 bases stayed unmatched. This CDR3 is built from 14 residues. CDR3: CASSYSRGSDEQFF. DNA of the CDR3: TGTGCCAGCAGTTACTCGCGGGGGTCGGATGAGCAGTTCTTC.

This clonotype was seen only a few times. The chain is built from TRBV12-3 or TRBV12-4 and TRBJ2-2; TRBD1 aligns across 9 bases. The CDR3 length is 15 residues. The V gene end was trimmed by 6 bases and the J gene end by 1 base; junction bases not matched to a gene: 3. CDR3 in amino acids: CASSTGGRNTGELFF. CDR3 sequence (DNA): TGTGCCAGCAGCACAGGGGGCCGGAACACCGGGGAGCTGTTTTTT.

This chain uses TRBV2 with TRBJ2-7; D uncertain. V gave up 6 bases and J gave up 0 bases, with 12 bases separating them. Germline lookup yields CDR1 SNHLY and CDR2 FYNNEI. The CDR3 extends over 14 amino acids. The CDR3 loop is CASRPLGGSYEQYF. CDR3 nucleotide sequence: TGTGCCAGCAGGCCGTTAGGCGGCTCCTACGAGCAGTACTTC.